Sequencing of this T cell receptor (beta chain) was carried out in a study of blood T cell repertoires in COVID-19. Across the whole study: Samples representing acute and convalescent COVID-19 were sourced from the United States, Italy and Spain. The cDNA or gDNA used as material had been derived from T cells, B-cell-depleted T cells, or PBMCs.

Only one count was recorded for this clone. How the authors handled the data: Estimation of nucleated cell counts relied on the amplification of reference gene primers. Repertoires were generated with immunoSEQ multiplex PCR, while TCRdb's copy carries only in-frame clones and drops some. V and J calls and clone size come straight from that table; D and trimming were deduced from the DNA. The sample holds about 59,000 clones; around 84% are singletons and the top ten take 5.5% to 7.5%. Germline values: CDR1 MNHEY, CDR2 SVGAGI. The V segment lost 0 bases and the J segment 2 bases; nucleotides outside the gene matches: 6. The CDR3 is 16 amino acids.

The sequence was obtained from a man in his 60s with acute or convalescent COVID-19. The V call is TRBV6-5, the J call TRBJ2-7; 8 nucleotides match TRBD1. Source material: peripheral blood. The CDR3 region is CASSYSGGTGPYEQYF. The CDR3 nucleotides are TGTGCCAGCAGTTACTCCGGAGGGACAGGCCCCTACGAGCAGTACTTC.